The clone carrying this TCR beta chain was seen repeatedly, ten times or more. Its target is unknown. There are 16 residues in the CDR3. V lost 5 bases, J lost 1 base, and 7 bases stayed unmatched. Germline lookup yields CDR1 SGHTA and CDR2 FQGNSA. The sample originates from a study of blood T cells in healthy people across ages. The study's findings and limits: TCR beta diversity per million T cells fell roughly linearly with age. More naive CD4+ cells and higher diversity marked long-lived donors relative to aged donors.

A second PCR, run for about 7 to 11 cycles, used a sample-barcoded 5' primer plus a J-beta primer mix. Using its own MiXCR run on the 5' RACE reads, TCRdb lists one record per CDR3 protein. Here the sample spans 1.5 million or so distinct CDR3 sequences, approximately 43% being singletons. The authors drew approximately 9 milliliters of peripheral blood from each donor. What was sequenced was blood. V gene TRBV7-2 combines with J gene TRBJ2-1, with 8 bases aligning to TRBD2. This receptor was obtained from a woman aged 18-29 years in good health. The CDR3 reads CASSQGLALSYNEQFF. The CDR3 DNA reads as TGTGCCAGCAGCCAAGGACTAGCCTTATCCTACAATGAGCAGTTCTTC.